Listed below are T cell receptor beta chains from one sample, sequenced in a study of kidney transplant recipient with SARS-CoV-2 infection. TCRdb ran MiXCR on the reads and lists one entry per CDR3 protein. The table records 200,000 to 300,000 distinct CDR3 sequences, 29% of them present only once. Sequencing used a blood sample, obtained at baseline and on day 111 from a kidney transplant recipient. Source of these receptors: a male patient between 25 and 39 years old who had COVID-19 and was a kidney transplant recipient. Some T cells may be provided by the graft donor. Both conserved end residues are part of each CDR3. D genes are given only for firm matches. Not all rows give a size; the values are once, few, many and, for expanded clones, a class.

j_call d_call v_call clone_size cdr3_aa cdr3_nt
TRBJ2-3 TRBD1 TRBV7-8 . CASSVAGTGTDTQYF TGTGCCAGCAGCGTTGCCGGGACAGGAACAGATACGCAGTATTTT
TRBJ2-1 . TRBV20-1 . CSASSGGDKFF TGCAGTGCTAGTAGCGGAGGTGATAAATTCTTC
TRBJ1-6 TRBD1 TRBV6-6 many CASTGTGGGNSPLHF TGTGCCAGCACCGGGACAGGGGGGGGGAATTCACCCCTCCACTTT
TRBJ1-2 . TRBV4-3 many CASSTHSGRRKTYGYTF TGCGCCAGCAGCACTCACTCAGGACGTCGAAAGACCTATGGCTACACCTTC
TRBJ1-1 . TRBV7-9 many CASSLFGTEAFF TGTGCCAGCAGCTTATTTGGAACAGAAGCTTTCTTT
TRBJ1-2 . TRBV11-2 . CASSIDKTSRRTYGYTF TGTGCCAGCAGCATCGACAAAACAAGCAGAAGGACCTATGGCTACACCTTC
TRBJ2-3 . TRBV5-8 . CANSRNPGTTSTDTQYF TGTGCCAACAGCCGAAACCCAGGGACGACTAGCACAGATACGCAGTATTTT
TRBJ1-2 . TRBV11-2 . CANSLRVTSRKTYGYTF TGTGCCAACAGCCTGCGTGTAACAAGCAGAAAGACCTATGGCTACACCTTC
TRBJ1-1 . TRBV9 many CASSVGAGSTEAFF TGTGCCAGCAGCGTAGGGGCGGGGAGCACTGAAGCTTTCTTT
TRBJ2-1 . TRBV28 many CASSLWLEDYNEQFF TGTGCCAGCAGTCTGTGGCTGGAGGATTACAATGAGCAGTTCTTC
TRBJ2-1 TRBD1 TRBV15 . CATSIRWTGTLYNEQFF TGTGCCACCAGCATCCGCTGGACAGGGACGTTATACAATGAGCAGTTCTTC
TRBJ2-3 . TRBV11-3 few CASSVRRSTDTDTQYF TGTGCCAGCAGCGTTCGCCGCTCCACCGACACAGATACGCAGTATTTT
TRBJ2-6 . TRBV8-2 many CGTHYRITQSRANVLTF TGTGGCACCCATTACAGGATAACACAAAGTCGGGCCAACGTCCTGACTTTC
TRBJ1-2 . TRBV3-1 many CASSVTHTLRKTYGYTF TGTGCCAGCAGCGTAACGCACACCCTTCGAAAGACCTATGGCTACACCTTC
TRBJ1-2 . TRBV7-5 many CISVPETEGEVGKTYGYTF .
TRBJ1-1 TRBD1 TRBV6-5 . CASSSRTGGTEAFF TGTGCCAGCAGTTCCCGGACAGGGGGGACTGAAGCTTTCTTT
TRBJ1-1 . TRBV3-1 many CASSRAGGLGTEAFF TGTGCCAGCAGCCGGGCCGGGGGACTGGGCACTGAAGCTTTCTTT
TRBJ1-2 . TRBV12-2 many CASRLTATPRKTYGYTF TGTGCAAGTCGCTTAACTGCGACTCCACGAAAGACCTATGGCTACACCTTC
TRBJ2-1 . TRBV29-1 few CSARGDSRYNEQFF TGCAGTGCTCGTGGGGACTCCCGCTACAATGAGCAGTTCTTC
TRBJ1-2 . TRBV3-1 . CASSLAATLRKTYGYTF TGTGCCAGCAGCTTGGCTGCCACCCTTCGAAAGACCTATGGCTACACCTTC
TRBJ2-7 TRBD2 TRBV19 many CASSPWSGKNYEQYF TGTGCCAGTAGTCCTTGGAGCGGGAAGAACTACGAGCAGTACTTC
TRBJ2-5 . TRBV19 many CASTPGGTQETQYF TGTGCCAGTACCCCGGGTGGAACGCAAGAGACCCAGTACTTC